These T cell receptor beta chains were read from a single sample in a study of technical replicates of blood from a handful of donors. Produced via immunoSEQ multiplex PCR; TCRdb's table is partial and in-frame only. Among about 93,000 clones listed, 95% were seen once. Material for sequencing was T cells isolated from PBMCs. The origin of the receptors is a human donor in good health. The CDR3 runs from the conserved cysteine through the conserved F or W. The order of the fields is clone size, D gene, J gene, V gene, CDR3 DNA, CDR3 protein. D genes are given only for firm matches. Only part of the rows carry a size: once, few, many, or a class if the clone is expanded.

NA	TRBD1	TRBJ1-2	TRBV4-1	TGCGCCAGCAGCCAAGATAGGACCGGGACAGGCTATGGCTACACCTTC	CASSQDRTGTGYGYTF
NA	TRBD1	TRBJ1-5	TRBV27	TGTGCCAGCAGTTCGTACCTCAGGGGGGCCCAGCATTTT	CASSSYLRGAQHF
NA	NA	TRBJ2-7	TRBV27	TGTGCCAGCAGTGGAACACTTAGCGGTCTAACCTACGAGCAGTACTTC	CASSGTLSGLTYEQYF
NA	NA	TRBJ1-3	TRBV5-1	TGCGCCAGCAGCTTGGCCCCATCTGGAAACACCATATATTTT	CASSLAPSGNTIYF
NA	NA	TRBJ1-5	TRBV2	TGTGCCAGCAGGGAGACGAGCAATCAGCCCCAGCATTTT	CASRETSNQPQHF
NA	NA	TRBJ1-3	TRBV6-1	TGTGCCAGCAGGACCCCAGGGGTTTCTGGAAACACCATATATTTT	CASRTPGVSGNTIYF
NA	NA	TRBJ2-1	TRBV28	TGTGCCAGCAGTTATCCGGGGGGCGCGAGGGGTGAGCAGTTCTTC	CASSYPGGARGEQFF
NA	NA	TRBJ1-6	TRBV27	TGTGCCAGCAGTTTATTGGGAGGGGTTATCGATTCACCCCTCCACTTT	CASSLLGGVIDSPLHF
NA	TRBD1	TRBJ1-2	TRBV4-1	TGCGCCAGCAGCCCCCGGGACAGGAGCCTGGAGGACCCTTATGGCTACACCTTC	CASSPRDRSLEDPYGYTF
NA	TRBD1	TRBJ2-7	TRBV6-1	TGTGCCAGCATAAGAAAAGGACAGGGAAACTACGAGCAGTACTTC	CASIRKGQGNYEQYF
NA	NA	TRBJ2-5	TRBV6-5	TGTGCCAGCAGTTACAATGGAGGAGGGGCAGAGACCCAGTACTTC	CASSYNGGGAETQYF
NA	NA	TRBJ2-7	TRBV7-2	TGTGCCAGCAGCTTCGACAGGAGCTCCTACGAGCAGTACTTC	CASSFDRSSYEQYF
NA	NA	TRBJ2-1	TRBV5-1	TGCGCCAGCAGCTTGGCCCTGGCAGTCTACAATGAGCAGTTCTTC	CASSLALAVYNEQFF
once	TRBD1	TRBJ2-1	TRBV7-9	TGTGCCAGCACCTCAAACGTAGGGGGCAACGAGCAGTTCTTC	CASTSNVGGNEQFF
NA	TRBD1	TRBJ2-5	TRBV5-6	TGTGCCAGCAGCGAAGAATACAGGGGGGAGACCCAGTACTTC	CASSEEYRGETQYF
NA	TRBD1	TRBJ2-5	TRBV7-8	TGTGCCAGCAGCTTAGGTTACGGGACAGCCGGCGAGACCCAGTACTTC	CASSLGYGTAGETQYF
NA	TRBD1	TRBJ1-5	TRBV7-8	TGTGCCAGCAGCCCCGGGACAGGGAACAGCAATCAGCCCCAGCATTTT	CASSPGTGNSNQPQHF
NA	NA	TRBJ2-7	TRBV5-5	TGTGCCAGCAGCTGGCCGGGTGCCTACGAGCAGTACTTC	CASSWPGAYEQYF
NA	TRBD2	TRBJ2-2	TRBV2	TGTGCCAGCAGTGAACGGGGGGAGGGCACCGGGGAGCTGTTTTTT	CASSERGEGTGELFF
NA	TRBD1	TRBJ2-2	TRBV15	TGTGCCACCAGCAGAGTAATTGGGTTTTGGGACAGGGGAACCGGGGAGCTGTTTTTT	CATSRVIGFWDRGTGELFF
NA	TRBD2	TRBJ2-2	TRBV4-2	TGTGCCAGCAGCCAAGATCGGGGGGGGGCCGGGGAGCTGTTTTTT	CASSQDRGGAGELFF
NA	TRBD1	TRBJ1-2	TRBV19	TGTGCCAGTAAGAGGGACAGGGGTTACTATGGCTACACCTTC	CASKRDRGYYGYTF
NA	TRBD2	TRBJ2-1	TRBV5-1	TGCGCCAGCAGCCGTGCGAGCGGGGGGGACTCCTACAATGAGCAGTTCTTC	CASSRASGGDSYNEQFF
NA	NA	TRBJ1-2	TRBV19	TGTGCCAGTAGCCTCGGAGAAGACAACTATGGCTACACCTTC	CASSLGEDNYGYTF
once	TRBD1	TRBJ1-1	TRBV6-6	TGTGCCAGCAGATGGACAGGGGGCACTGAAGCTTTCTTT	CASRWTGGTEAFF
NA	TRBD1	TRBJ1-2	TRBV5-4	TGTGCCAGCAGCCAGGAATCAAATAGCTTGGGGTTCGGACAGGGGTATGGCTACACCTTC	CASSQESNSLGFGQGYGYTF
NA	NA	TRBJ1-1	TRBV11-2	TGTGCCAGCAGCTTAGATCTCAGGAGTCGGGGGGCTTTCTTT	CASSLDLRSRGAFF
NA	NA	TRBJ2-1	TRBV29-1	TGCAGCGTTCCTGGCAGGGGCCTTACCTTCTACTCCTACAATGAGCAGTTCTTC	CSVPGRGLTFYSYNEQFF
NA	NA	TRBJ2-3	TRBV6-4	TGTGCCAGCAGAGCGGGTTTTAGCACAGATACGCAGTATTTT	CASRAGFSTDTQYF
once	TRBD1	TRBJ1-1	TRBV2	TGTGCCACAAACGAGGGAATGGGACAGTACTCTGAAGCTTTCTTT	CATNEGMGQYSEAFF
once	NA	TRBJ2-7	TRBV5-1	TGCGCCAGCAGCTCGGGGTCCTACTACGAGCAGTACTTC	CASSSGSYYEQYF